The source of this TCR beta chain is a study of T cell responses to AZD1222 COVID-19 vaccine. General study results and limits: With dominance at 160-218 and 743-854, vaccine-associated CD4 TCRs spanned spike. Repertoires were sampled only after the peak T cell response. Only six people who got AZD1222 tested seropositive at baseline. The donors showed a predominance of white British ancestry and of females, with possible underestimation of clonal diversity.

From germline, CDR1 is MNHNS and CDR2 SASEGT. The ends were cut back, 6 bases at V and 4 bases at J, with 12 bases in the middle. The CDR3 length is 13 residues. Produced via immunoSEQ multiplex PCR; TCRdb's table is partial and in-frame only. The sample lists 150,000 or so clones; less than 90% were seen once. This clone was picked up one time. Its target is not known. The sequence was collected from an adult who had recovered from COVID-19. The specimen was peripheral blood, collected after recovery from COVID-19. This chain joins TRBV6-1 and TRBJ1-2; D is possibly TRBD1 (5 bases). CDR3 DNA sequence: TGTGCCAGCAGCCGCCGACAGATCTATGGCTACACCTTC. Translation gives CASSRRQIYGYTF.